The 22 T cell receptor beta chains below were found in one sample sequenced in a study of identical twins. Each CDR3 protein gets one entry after TCRdb re-called the 5' RACE reads with MiXCR. The repertoire holds about 810,000 distinct CDR3 sequences, with 12% as singletons. The same specimen was also included in a second study, on yellow fever vaccine responses in identical twins.

Sequencing was done on a sample of PBMCs. The receptors were sampled from a young woman in good health.

This clonotype was seen ten or more times. V gene TRBV20-1 combines with J gene TRBJ1-6; D possibly corresponds to TRBD1 (6 bases). Deletions cut 0 bases from V and 7 bases from J, with 13 bases between. From germline, CDR1 is DFQATT and CDR2 SNEGSKA (reference sequence). This CDR3 spans 15 amino acids. The CDR3 is CSARDRSGVNSPLHF. In DNA form, the CDR3 reads TGCAGTGCTAGAGATCGGTCAGGGGTGAATTCACCCCTCCACTTT.

The chain links TRBV6-5 to TRBJ2-1; no definite D call. The CDR3 is made up of 10 amino acids. V was pared by 10 bases and J by 9 bases, with 10 bases between. Germline V gene sequence: CDR1 MNHEY, CDR2 SVGAGI. CDR3 nucleotides: TGTGCCATAGGGTCGGGTGAGCAGTTCTTC. Its translation is CAIGSGEQFF.

The chain couples TRBV20-1 to TRBJ2-3; 12 bases line up with TRBD2. CDR3 length: 16 amino acids. Germline V gene data show CDR1 as DFQATT and CDR2 as SNEGSKA (reference sequence). The V and J ends lost 3 bases and 3 bases, in that order; junction bases with no gene match: 7. The CDR3 DNA sequence: TGCAGTGCTAGGGGGCCGACTAGCGGGGGAACAGATACGCAGTATTTT. It is translated as CSARGPTSGGTDTQYF.

The sample holds many counts of this clonotype. This chain uses TRBV2 with TRBJ2-3; D gene ambiguous. V was trimmed by 2 bases and J by 1 base, leaving 1 base between them. The CDR3 length is 12 residues. Germline assignment: CDR1 SNHLY and CDR2 FYNNEI. CDR3 amino acids: CASSERTDTQYF. The CDR3 DNA is TGTGCCAGCAGTGAACGCACAGATACGCAGTATTTT.

The chain links TRBV7-6 to TRBJ2-2; 7 bases line up with TRBD2. Losses at the gene ends were 3 bases for V and 7 bases for J; bases not matched to a gene: 14. CDR1 SGHVS and CDR2 FNYEAQ come from the germline V gene. This CDR3 has 17 residues. CDR3 loop: CASSFLRETGPNGELFF. CDR3 nucleotides: TGTGCCAGCAGCTTCCTGCGGGAGACGGGGCCCAACGGGGAGCTGTTTTTT.

This clonotype was counted only a few times. The chain couples TRBV7-9 to TRBJ2-7; 14 nucleotides line up with TRBD2. CDR1 SEHNR and CDR2 FQNEAQ come from the germline V gene (reference sequence). This CDR3 has 14 amino acids. Unmatched junction bases numbered 4, after V lost 6 bases and J lost 6 bases. CDR3 residues: CASSGGLAGAEQYF. The CDR3 DNA reads as TGTGCCAGCAGTGGGGGACTAGCGGGAGCCGAGCAGTACTTC. Full variable domain (missing parts from reference TRBV7-9 and TRBJ2-7): DTGVSQNPRHKITKRGQNVTFRCDPISEHNRLYWYRQTLGQGPEFLTYFQNEAQLEKSRLLSDRFSAERPKGSFSTLEIQRTEQGDSAMYLCASSGGLAGAEQYFGPGTRLTVT.

There are a few counts of this clonotype. CDR3 DNA: TGTGCCAGCAGTTACCGTCAGGCCGGTAAAAACATTCAGTACTTC. It is translated as CASSYRQAGKNIQYF. The chain employs TRBV6-5 and TRBJ2-4; D is unresolved. V lost 2 bases and J 4 bases, leaving 12 bases between the germline ends. There are 15 residues in the CDR3. Per the germline V gene, CDR1 is MNHEY and CDR2 is SVGAGI.

This clonotype was counted a few times. The chain joins TRBV10-1 to TRBJ2-4; D unclear. The CDR3 has 13 residues. V lost 6 bases, J lost 11 bases, and 17 bases lay in between. Looked up from germline, CDR1 is WNHNN and CDR2 is SYGVQD (reference sequence). The CDR3 DNA reads as TGCGCCAGCAGCCCAGATAGGGTGTCGGTTCAGTACTTC. This gives the protein CASSPDRVSVQYF.

This clonotype was detected a few times. V is TRBV7-3 and J is TRBJ2-2; no clear D gene. The germline gives CDR1 SGHTA, CDR2 FQGTGA. Trimming took off 1 base at V and 3 bases at J, with 9 bases between the two ends. The CDR3 totals 15 residues. The CDR3 is CASSLIPRDTGELFF. DNA of the CDR3: TGTGCCAGCAGCTTAATCCCCAGAGACACCGGGGAGCTGTTTTTT.

This clonotype was seen a few times. The chain carries TRBV23-1 and TRBJ2-3, with D perhaps TRBD1 (6 bases). TRBV23-1 is annotated as an ORF whose role is uncertain. The CDR3 has 13 residues. The V end was cut by 6 bases, the J end by 6 bases, with 13 bases between. The chain's CDR3 is CASRPHREDTQYF. Written as DNA, the CDR3 is TGCGCCAGCAGACCCCACAGGGAGGATACGCAGTATTTT.

The chain joins TRBV10-3 to TRBJ2-5, with D unresolved. Germline V gene lookup returns CDR1 ENHRY and CDR2 SYGVKD. This CDR3 comprises 12 residues. V was cut by 5 bases and J by 2 bases, with 6 bases left in between. The CDR3 DNA follows: TGTGCCATCAGTCCTGAACAAGAGACCCAGTACTTC. Amino acid sequence: CAISPEQETQYF.

The chain carries TRBV28 and TRBJ2-7; D may correspond to TRBD1 or TRBD2 (5 bases each). The CDR3 is made up of 16 amino acids. Germline CDR1 MDHEN, CDR2 SYDVKM. With 5 bases removed from V and 5 bases from J, the gap between germline ends came to 22 bases. CDR3 sequence (DNA): TGTGCCAGCAGTCCCCCCGGGGCTACGAAGATCCACGAGCAGTACTTC. Encoded protein: CASSPPGATKIHEQYF.

Only a few counts were recorded for this clonotype. The rearrangement links TRBV12-3 or TRBV12-4 to TRBJ1-5, with D perhaps TRBD1 (6 bases). There are 12 residues in the CDR3. Trimming left V 5 bases short and J 15 bases short, with 17 bases between. CDR3 nucleotide sequence: TGTGCCAGCAGTGGGAAAACAGGGAAGGGGCATTTT. Translating gives CASSGKTGKGHF.

The chain is built from TRBV11-1 and TRBJ2-3; 10 nucleotides align to TRBD1. The CDR3 is 15 residues long. With 5 bases clipped from V and 6 bases from J, the junction kept 8 bases outside the gene matches. CDR1 is SGHAT, CDR2 FQDESV, per germline (reference sequence). CDR3 coding DNA: TGTGCCAGCAGCCGAGGGACAGGGGCTGCGGATACGCAGTATTTT. This codes for CASSRGTGAADTQYF. The variable domain in full, with the rest retrieved from reference TRBV11-1 and TRBJ2-3, is EAEVAQSPRYKITEKSQAVAFWCDPISGHATLYWYRQILGQGPELLVQFQDESVVDDSQLPKDRFSAERLKGVDSTLKIQPAELGDSAMYLCASSRGTGAADTQYFGPGTRLTVL.

This chain uses TRBV10-1 with TRBJ2-3, with D possibly being TRBD2 (6 bases). CDR1 is WNHNN and CDR2 is SYGVQD in the germline V gene (reference sequence). The V and J ends lost 4 bases and 6 bases respectively, with 14 bases between them. The CDR3 sequence is 14 residues long. CDR3 residues: CASSAAGLRDTQYF. The DNA of the CDR3 is TGCGCCAGCAGTGCGGCGGGGCTCCGGGATACGCAGTATTTT.

This clonotype turned up a few times. The rearrangement uses TRBV7-2 and TRBJ2-3; 7 nucleotides match TRBD2. CDR1 and CDR2 from the germline V gene are SGHTA and FQGNSA. Trimming removed 7 bases from V and 6 bases from J; junction bases left unmatched: 7. The CDR3 runs to 13 residues. The CDR3 spells CASTQRGGDTQYF. The CDR3 region has the DNA TGTGCCAGCACCCAACGGGGAGGGGATACGCAGTATTTT.

Only a few counts were recorded for this clonotype. V is TRBV15 and J is TRBJ1-1, with D maybe TRBD1 (6 bases). V gave up 6 bases and J gave up 1 base, with 12 bases separating them. This CDR3 spans 14 amino acids. Germline V CDR1 and CDR2: LNHNV, YYDKDF (reference sequence). CDR3 DNA: TGTGCCACCAGGTTTGGACAGACGAACACTGAAGCTTTCTTT. Encoded protein: CATRFGQTNTEAFF. The full variable domain, rest sourced from reference TRBV15 and TRBJ1-1, is DAMVIQNPRYQVTQFGKPVTLSCSQTLNHNVMYWYQQKSSQAPKLLFHYYDKDFNNEADTPDNFQSRRPNTSFCFLDIRSPGLGDTAMYLCATRFGQTNTEAFFGQGTRLTVV.

The CDR3 sequence: CASKPTGKDEQYF. The DNA of the CDR3 is TGTGCCAGCAAACCGACAGGGAAGGACGAGCAGTACTTC. J is TRBJ2-7 and V is TRBV3-1, with TRBD1 matching over 7 bases. Per germline, CDR1 LGHDT and CDR2 YNNKEL (reference sequence). This CDR3 has 13 amino acids. J lost 5 bases, V lost 7 bases, and 8 bases had no gene match.

This clonotype was detected only once. This rearrangement joins TRBV20-1 to TRBJ1-6, with unresolved D. CDR1 and CDR2 (germline): DFQATT, SNEGSKA (reference sequence). The CDR3 has 12 amino acids. Trimming cost V 4 bases and J 12 bases, with 13 bases left between them. The CDR3 sequence is CSAMDGGGPLHF. The CDR3 DNA is TGCAGTGCTATGGACGGCGGTGGACCCCTCCACTTT.

The chain joins TRBV5-1 to TRBJ2-3; 11 bases agree with TRBD2. The length of the CDR3 is 17 residues. Germline V gene data show CDR1 as SGHRS and CDR2 as YFSETQ. The J segment lost 4 bases and the V segment lost 0 bases, leaving 7 bases of the junction unmatched. The DNA for the CDR3 is TGCGCCAGCAGCTTGGAGCTTAGCGGGAGGGCCCCAGATACGCAGTATTTT. It yields the protein CASSLELSGRAPDTQYF.

The chain recombines TRBV6-5 with TRBJ2-3; no firm D call. Between the trimmed V and J ends, which lost 0 bases and 7 bases, there was a span of 14 bases. The CDR3 has 15 amino acids. Looked up from germline, CDR1 is MNHEY and CDR2 is SVGAGI. The CDR3 loop is CASSYSTNPIHTQYF. For the CDR3, the DNA is TGTGCCAGCAGTTACTCGACCAACCCGATTCATACGCAGTATTTT.

This clonotype showed up just a few times. The chain employs TRBV6-1 and TRBJ2-1, with D tentatively TRBD2 (5 bases). The CDR3 consists of 13 residues. Germline lookup yields CDR1 MNHNS and CDR2 SASEGT. The V end lost 0 bases, the J end lost 9 bases, and 9 bases lay between the germline ends. CDR3 sequence: CASSEAWEREQFF. In nucleotides, the CDR3 is TGTGCCAGCAGTGAAGCCTGGGAGCGTGAGCAGTTCTTC.